These 21 T cell receptor beta chains share one sample of origin, sequenced in a study of CD8+ T cells in alopecia areata. RNA extraction was followed by reverse transcription into cDNA, which acted as the sequencing template. TCRdb's copy holds only in-frame clones and misses some; the assay was immunoSEQ multiplex PCR. The table includes about 290,000 clones, 58% detected once. The treatment here: oral pan-JAK inhibitor, 5-10 mg twice daily. This sample comprised CD4+ T cells sorted from blood, obtained at week 24, from a patient treated with tofacitinib. All receptors derive from a human donor with alopecia areata.

Only a few counts were recorded for this clone. CDR3 nucleotides: TGCAGCGTTGAAGCTATAGGGAGCTACACCTTC. Translated, it gives CSVEAIGSYTF. The V and J genes are TRBV29-1 and TRBJ1-2; D gene uncertain. This CDR3 has 11 amino acids. V gave up 1 base and J gave up 9 bases, with 9 bases separating them. CDR1 and CDR2 (germline): SQVTM, ANQGSEA.

This clone occurred a few times. The rearrangement joins TRBV27 to TRBJ2-7; D remains unclear. With 8 bases removed from V and 0 bases from J, the gap between germline ends came to 8 bases. The length of the CDR3 is 12 residues. Germline CDR1 and CDR2: MNHEY and SMNVEV (reference sequence). CDR3 in amino acids: CASGRSSYEQYF. CDR3 in DNA: TGTGCCAGCGGGCGGAGCTCCTACGAGCAGTACTTC.

The chain carries TRBV7-9 and TRBJ1-2, with 10 bases that match TRBD1. There are 15 residues in the CDR3. The J segment lost 6 bases and the V segment lost 5 bases, leaving 9 bases of the junction unmatched. The germline CDR1 and CDR2 sequences are SEHNR and FQNEAQ (reference sequence). The CDR3 DNA is TGTGCCAGCAGCCAAGAGGACAGGGGGGTAGATGGCTACACCTTC. Translation gives CASSQEDRGVDGYTF.

This clone occurred many times. V gene TRBV28 combines with J gene TRBJ1-2, with 7 bases identical to TRBD1. J was trimmed by 7 bases and V by 6 bases; bases with no gene match: 11. The germline V gene has CDR1 MDHEN and CDR2 SYDVKM. The CDR3 contains 14 residues. Here the CDR3 reads CASRSPGQSVGYTF. CDR3 coding DNA: TGTGCCAGCAGATCCCCGGGACAGTCTGTTGGCTACACCTTC.

V usage is TRBV7-9 and J usage is TRBJ1-2; TRBD1 matches at 8 bases. J gave up 8 bases and V 5 bases, and 10 bases lay outside the gene matches. The length of the CDR3 is 14 residues. CDR1 is SEHNR and CDR2 is FQNEAQ in the germline V gene (reference sequence). The CDR3 loop reads CASSPKDRAVGYTF. The CDR3, as DNA: TGTGCCAGCAGCCCGAAGGACAGGGCGGTGGGCTACACCTTC.

The rearrangement joins TRBV7-2 to TRBJ1-1; 7 positions match TRBD1. The CDR3 runs to 15 residues. Trimming cost V 4 bases and J 5 bases; bases outside gene matches: 10. In germline, CDR1 is SGHTA, CDR2 FQGNSA. Written as DNA, the CDR3 is TGTGCCAGCAGCTCCGTCAGGGGGGTGGAAACTGAAGCTTTCTTT. Amino acid sequence: CASSSVRGVETEAFF.

V gene TRBV29-1 combines with J gene TRBJ2-7; D is perhaps TRBD2 (6 bases). Germline-derived CDR1 and CDR2 are SQVTM and ANQGSEA. The V gene lost 3 bases and the J gene lost 6 bases, with 9 bases spanning the gap. The length of the CDR3 is 11 residues. The CDR3 region is CSVDLGGEQYF. The CDR3 DNA sequence: TGCAGCGTTGATCTCGGGGGCGAGCAGTACTTC.

CDR3 bases: TGTGCCATCAGTGGAACAGGGGGCGAATACACCTACGAGCAGTACTTC. Translating gives CAISGTGGEYTYEQYF. The chain joins TRBV10-3 to TRBJ2-7, with TRBD1 identical over 9 bases. The V gene's germline CDR1 is ENHRY and CDR2 SYGVKD. Trimming removed 4 bases from V and 2 bases from J; junction bases left unmatched: 9. The CDR3 length is 16 residues.

V usage is TRBV30 and J usage is TRBJ1-2; 10 bases fit TRBD1. V trimming: 1 base; J trimming: 4 bases; junction bases outside the gene matches: 3. Germline values: CDR1 GTSNPN, CDR2 SVGIG (reference sequence). The CDR3 spans 14 residues. The CDR3 loop reads CAWSEDRGSYGYTF. As DNA, the CDR3 is TGTGCCTGGAGTGAGGACAGGGGGTCCTATGGCTACACCTTC.

This clone came up a few times. The CDR3 DNA sequence: TGTGCCTGGAGTGTACTACTTCAAGAGACCCAGTACTTC. Protein product: CAWSVLLQETQYF. V is TRBV30 and J is TRBJ2-5; D is unclear. This CDR3 is 13 amino acids long. Trimming pared 0 bases from V and 2 bases from J, leaving 7 bases between. Per the germline V gene, CDR1 is GTSNPN and CDR2 is SVGIG (reference sequence).

This clone is a singleton in its sample. The chain carries TRBV7-2 and TRBJ2-5, with TRBD2 matching 9 bases. The CDR3 runs to 17 residues. V shed 0 bases and J 5 bases; nucleotides not matched to a gene: 10. The germline gives CDR1 SGHTA, CDR2 FQGNSA. The CDR3 sequence: CASSLARRASGVETQYF. The CDR3 bases are TGTGCCAGCAGCTTAGCTCGTCGGGCTAGCGGGGTGGAGACCCAGTACTTC.

This clone was seen only once. The rearrangement links TRBV30 to TRBJ2-3; D remains unclear. CDR1 is GTSNPN, CDR2 SVGIG, per germline (reference sequence). V was trimmed by 1 base and J by 2 bases, leaving 7 bases between them. This CDR3 spans 13 amino acids. CDR3 in DNA: TGTGCCTGGAGTGGGAAAGTCACAGATACGCAGTATTTT. Protein sequence: CAWSGKVTDTQYF.

The chain combines TRBV2 with TRBJ2-6, with TRBD1 as a possible D gene (6 bases). The CDR3 runs to 15 residues. V dropped 8 bases and J dropped 0 bases, with 11 bases sitting between them. Germline CDR1 and CDR2: SNHLY and FYNNEI. CDR3 in amino acids: CASSQGISGANVLTF. CDR3 bases: TGTGCCAGCTCCCAGGGGATCTCTGGGGCCAACGTCCTGACTTTC. Filled out from reference TRBV2 and TRBJ2-6, the complete variable domain reads EPEVTQTPSHQVTQMGQEVILRCVPISNHLYFYWYRQILGQKVEFLVSFYNNEISEKSEIFDDQFSVERPDGSNFTLKIRSTKLEDSAMYFCASSQGISGANVLTFGAGSRLTVL.

This clone has only one observation. The V gene is TRBV30, the J gene TRBJ1-1; the D is unclear. CDR1 is GTSNPN, CDR2 SVGIG, per germline (reference sequence). Deletions cut 1 base from V and 4 bases from J, with 13 bases between. The CDR3 spans 14 residues. The CDR3: CAWSARSWGTEAFF. In nucleotides, the CDR3 is TGTGCCTGGAGTGCGCGATCATGGGGCACTGAAGCTTTCTTT.

This rearrangement joins TRBV30 to TRBJ1-1; D may be TRBD1 (6 bases). CDR3 length: 11 amino acids. V shed 2 bases and J shed 9 bases, with 10 bases lying between them. The V gene's germline CDR1 is GTSNPN and CDR2 SVGIG (reference sequence). CDR3 residues: CAWSLQGQAFF. The CDR3 DNA follows: TGTGCCTGGAGTTTACAGGGACAAGCTTTCTTT.

The CDR3 loop is CASSQSVGQYF. In DNA, the CDR3 is TGTGCCAGCAGCCAATCGGTCGGGCAGTACTTC. This chain connects TRBV16 to TRBJ2-7; D is uncertain. The CDR3 spans 11 residues. Germline V gene lookup returns CDR1 KGHSY and CDR2 FQNENV. With 0 bases removed from V and 9 bases from J, the gap between germline ends came to 6 bases.

This clone was observed a handful of times. This chain links TRBV29-1 with TRBJ1-2, with TRBD1 as a possible D gene (5 bases). The germline gives CDR1 SQVTM, CDR2 ANQGSEA. The CDR3 has 12 residues. V dropped 7 bases and J dropped 4 bases, with 13 bases sitting between them. The CDR3 DNA reads TGCAGCGGTGCCCCGGGGGGCTATGGCTACACCTTC. Protein: CSGAPGGYGYTF.

The rearrangement links TRBV30 to TRBJ2-3; 14 nucleotides agree with TRBD2. This CDR3 has 16 amino acids. With V trimmed by 2 bases and J by 3 bases, 4 bases remained unmatched. Germline CDR1 reads GTSNPN; CDR2 reads SVGIG (reference sequence). The CDR3 loop is CAWSTGTSGGTDTQYF. CDR3 DNA sequence: TGTGCCTGGAGTACTGGGACTAGCGGGGGAACAGATACGCAGTATTTT.

This clone occurred a few times. J is TRBJ1-5 and V is TRBV29-1, with 8 bases aligning to TRBD1. CDR3 length equals 13 residues. Germline V gene sequence: CDR1 SQVTM, CDR2 ANQGSEA. The J segment lost 9 bases and the V segment lost 5 bases, leaving 9 bases of the junction unmatched. The CDR3 DNA is TGCAGCGTTTCCCAGGACAGGGCTCGGCCCCAGCATTTT. Encoded protein: CSVSQDRARPQHF. The full variable domain, in which reference TRBV29-1 and TRBJ1-5 provide the parts outside the CDR3, is SAVISQKPSRDICQRGTSLTIQCQVDSQVTMMFWYRQQPGQSLTLIATANQGSEATYESGFVIDKFPISRPNLTFSTLTVSNMSPEDSSIYLCSVSQDRARPQHFGDGTRLSIL.

This clone was seen a few times. The V call is TRBV6-1, the J call TRBJ1-6; 9 positions match TRBD1. The CDR3 totals 14 residues. Germline loops: CDR1 MNHNS, CDR2 SASEGT. Trimming cost V 6 bases and J 9 bases; bases outside gene matches: 6. The chain's CDR3 is CASRGTGTSSPLHF. CDR3 sequence (DNA): TGTGCCAGCAGGGGGACAGGGACCAGTTCACCCCTCCACTTT.

The chain has TRBV10-3 and TRBJ2-7; 10 bases agree with TRBD1. Unmatched junction bases numbered 4, after V lost 8 bases and J lost 3 bases. Germline-derived CDR1 and CDR2 are ENHRY and SYGVKD. The CDR3 totals 13 residues. The DNA of the CDR3 is TGTGCCATCGGGGGGACAGGGGACTACGAGCAGTACTTC. It specifies CAIGGTGDYEQYF.